This TCR beta chain stems from a study of radiation and T cells in renal cell carcinoma. A remark on this clone: As yet, its antigen is unknown.

The time point is: blood 4 weeks post-SBRT, at nephrectomy. The treatment denotes: 15 Gy SBRT to primary tumor, nephrectomy 4 weeks later. The V end lost 5 bases, the J end lost 6 bases, and 17 bases lay between the germline ends. Germline-derived CDR1 and CDR2 are MNHEY and SMNVEV (reference sequence). The CDR3 runs 14 residues. Generated by immunoSEQ multiplex PCR, the TCRdb table keeps only in-frame clones and is missing some. The table lists about 86,000 clones, around four fifths of them singletons. Findings of the study overall: In blood, top tumor clones expanded by 2 weeks, shrinking by 4.

The genes are TRBV27 and TRBJ2-7; possible D gene TRBD1, 6 bases. This clonotype was obtained from a man in his fifties or sixties with renal cell carcinoma. The source was blood, collected from a patient whose treatment included radiotherapy and nephrectomy. In DNA form, the CDR3 reads TGTGCCAGCAGTGTAACGGACAGTTCGCTCGAGCAGTACTTC. As protein: CASSVTDSSLEQYF.